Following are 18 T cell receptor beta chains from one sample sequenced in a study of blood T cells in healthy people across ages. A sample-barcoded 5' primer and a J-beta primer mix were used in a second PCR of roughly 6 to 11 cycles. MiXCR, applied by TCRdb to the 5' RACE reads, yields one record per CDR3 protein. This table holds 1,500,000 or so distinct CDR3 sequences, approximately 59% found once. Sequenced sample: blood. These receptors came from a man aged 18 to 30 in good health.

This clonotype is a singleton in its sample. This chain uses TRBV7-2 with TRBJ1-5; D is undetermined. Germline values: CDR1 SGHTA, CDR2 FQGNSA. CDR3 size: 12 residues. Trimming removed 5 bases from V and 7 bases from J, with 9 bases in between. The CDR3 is CASSPFGQPQHF. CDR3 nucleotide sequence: TGTGCCAGCAGCCCCTTCGGGCAGCCCCAGCATTTT.

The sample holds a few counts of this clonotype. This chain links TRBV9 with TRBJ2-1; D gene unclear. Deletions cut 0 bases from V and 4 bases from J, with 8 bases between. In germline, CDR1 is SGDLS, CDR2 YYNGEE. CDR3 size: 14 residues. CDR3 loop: CASSVGATYNEQFF. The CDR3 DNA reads TGTGCCAGCAGCGTAGGGGCTACTTACAATGAGCAGTTCTTC.

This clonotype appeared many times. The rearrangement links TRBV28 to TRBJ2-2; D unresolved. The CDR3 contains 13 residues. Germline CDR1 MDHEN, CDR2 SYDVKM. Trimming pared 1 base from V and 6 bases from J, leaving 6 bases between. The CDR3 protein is CASSLYRPGELFF. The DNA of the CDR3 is TGTGCCAGCAGTTTATACCGCCCCGGGGAGCTGTTTTTT.

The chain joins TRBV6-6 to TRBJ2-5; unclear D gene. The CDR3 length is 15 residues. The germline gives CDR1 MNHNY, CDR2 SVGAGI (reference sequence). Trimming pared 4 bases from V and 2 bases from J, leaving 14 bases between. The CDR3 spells CASSLARRPQETQYF. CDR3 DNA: TGTGCCAGCAGTTTGGCTAGGAGACCGCAAGAGACCCAGTACTTC.

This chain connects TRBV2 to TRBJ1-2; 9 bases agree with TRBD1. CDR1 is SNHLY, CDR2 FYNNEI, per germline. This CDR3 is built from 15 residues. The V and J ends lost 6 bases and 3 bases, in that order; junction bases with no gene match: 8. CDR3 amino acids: CASRNGQGLYYGYTF. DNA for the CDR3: TGTGCCAGCAGAAACGGACAGGGGCTCTACTATGGCTACACCTTC.

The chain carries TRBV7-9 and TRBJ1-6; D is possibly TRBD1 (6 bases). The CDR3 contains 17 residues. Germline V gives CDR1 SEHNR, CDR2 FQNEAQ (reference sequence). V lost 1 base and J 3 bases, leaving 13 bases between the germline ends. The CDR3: CASSLVGAGIYNSPLHF. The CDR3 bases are TGTGCCAGCAGCTTAGTGGGGGCAGGCATCTATAATTCACCCCTCCACTTT.

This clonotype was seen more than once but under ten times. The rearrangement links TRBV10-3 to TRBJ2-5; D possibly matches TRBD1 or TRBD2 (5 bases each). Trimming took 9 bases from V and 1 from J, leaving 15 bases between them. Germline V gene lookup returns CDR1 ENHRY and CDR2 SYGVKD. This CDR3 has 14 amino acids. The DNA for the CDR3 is TGTGCCATTGCCCCCCCCGGGGCCCAAGAGACCCAGTACTTC. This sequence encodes CAIAPPGAQETQYF.

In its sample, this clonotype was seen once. The CDR3 reads CASSQLIHLTGALVNTEAFF. CDR3 bases: TGTGCCAGCAGCCAACTGATACACCTAACAGGGGCCTTGGTGAACACTGAAGCTTTCTTT. The chain is built from TRBV3-1 and TRBJ1-1; 7 bases align to TRBD1. The CDR3 loop spans 20 amino acids. CDR1 LGHDT and CDR2 YNNKEL come from the germline V gene (reference sequence). V lost 2 bases and J lost 0; bases outside the gene matches: 18. The full variable domain, in which reference TRBV3-1 and TRBJ1-1 provide the parts outside the CDR3, is DTAVSQTPKYLVTQMGNDKSIKCEQNLGHDTMYWYKQDSKKFLKIMFSYNNKELIINETVPNRFSPKSPDKAHLNLHINSLELGDSAVYFCASSQLIHLTGALVNTEAFFGQGTRLTVV.

The CDR3 region has the DNA TGTGCCAGCTCGTTACAGGGTGGTAGCAATGAGCAGTTCTTC. Translation: CASSLQGGSNEQFF. The chain combines TRBV28 with TRBJ2-1, with TRBD1 as a possible D gene (6 bases). Per germline, CDR1 MDHEN and CDR2 SYDVKM. There are 14 residues in the CDR3. V was clipped by 8 bases and J by 6 bases, with 17 bases between them. Full variable domain (rest looked up from reference TRBV28 and TRBJ2-1): DVKVTQSSRYLVKRTGEKVFLECVQDMDHENMFWYRQDPGLGLRLIYFSYDVKMKEKGDIPEGYSVSREKKERFSLILESASTNQTSMYLCASSLQGGSNEQFFGPGTRLTVL.

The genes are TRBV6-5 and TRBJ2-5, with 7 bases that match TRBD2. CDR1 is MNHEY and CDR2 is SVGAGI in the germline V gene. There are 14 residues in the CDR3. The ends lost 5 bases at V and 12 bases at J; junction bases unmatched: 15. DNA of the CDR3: TGTGCCAGCAGTCTGGCAGGGAGGGACTACGAGAAGTACTTC. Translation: CASSLAGRDYEKYF.

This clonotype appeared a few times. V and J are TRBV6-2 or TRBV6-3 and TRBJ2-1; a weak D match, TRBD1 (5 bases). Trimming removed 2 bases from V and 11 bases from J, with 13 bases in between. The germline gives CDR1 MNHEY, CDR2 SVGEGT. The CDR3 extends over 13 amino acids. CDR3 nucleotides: TGTGCCAGCAGTTACATAAATGACAGACAGCAGTTCTTC. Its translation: CASSYINDRQQFF.

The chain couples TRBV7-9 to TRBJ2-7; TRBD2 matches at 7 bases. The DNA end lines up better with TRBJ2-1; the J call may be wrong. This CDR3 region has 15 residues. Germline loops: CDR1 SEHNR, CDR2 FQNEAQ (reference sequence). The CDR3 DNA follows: TGTGCCAGCAGCTTAGCGGGAGGGCCATTAAATGAGCAGTTCTTC. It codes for CASSLAGGPLNEQFF.

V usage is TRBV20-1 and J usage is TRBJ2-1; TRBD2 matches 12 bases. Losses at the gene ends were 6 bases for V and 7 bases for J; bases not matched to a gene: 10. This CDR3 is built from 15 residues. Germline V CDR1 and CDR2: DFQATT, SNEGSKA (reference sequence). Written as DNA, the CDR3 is TGCAGTGCCAGACTAGCGGGAGCCCCGAGGAATGAGCAGTTCTTC. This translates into CSARLAGAPRNEQFF.

CDR3 DNA sequence: TGTGCCAGCAGTTTAGAGGGCTTGGATACGCAGTATTTT. Translated: CASSLEGLDTQYF. The chain links TRBV12-3 or TRBV12-4 to TRBJ2-3; D ambiguous. The CDR3 is 13 amino acids. Trimming took off 1 base at V and 6 bases at J, with 8 bases between the two ends.

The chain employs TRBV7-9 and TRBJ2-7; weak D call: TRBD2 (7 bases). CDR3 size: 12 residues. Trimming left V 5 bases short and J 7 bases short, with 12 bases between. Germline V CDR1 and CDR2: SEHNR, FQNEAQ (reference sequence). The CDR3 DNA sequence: TGTGCCAGCAGCGGGGGGGGCCGGGAGCAGTACTTC. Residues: CASSGGGREQYF.

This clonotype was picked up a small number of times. DNA for the CDR3: TGTGCCAGCAGCCAAGGAGGGAACAGGATCCCTACGCAGTATTTT. This sequence encodes CASSQGGNRIPTQYF. J is TRBJ2-3 and V is TRBV3-1; D assignment may be TRBD1 or TRBD2 (5 bases each). Trimming shortened V by 1 base and J by 8 bases, and 16 bases separated the two germline ends. The CDR3 is made up of 15 amino acids. The germline V gene encodes CDR1 LGHDT and CDR2 YNNKEL (reference sequence).

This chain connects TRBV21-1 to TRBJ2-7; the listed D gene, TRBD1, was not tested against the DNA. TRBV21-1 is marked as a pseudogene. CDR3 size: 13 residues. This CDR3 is CASSKWGRTGQYF. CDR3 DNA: TGTGCCAGCAGCAAATGGGGCCGAACTGGGCAGTACTTC.

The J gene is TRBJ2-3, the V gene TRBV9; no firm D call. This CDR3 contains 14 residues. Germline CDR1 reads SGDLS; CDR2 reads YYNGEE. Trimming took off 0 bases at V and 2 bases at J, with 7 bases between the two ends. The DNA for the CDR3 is TGTGCCAGCAGCGTAGGCAGGTTCACAGATACGCAGTATTTT. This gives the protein CASSVGRFTDTQYF.